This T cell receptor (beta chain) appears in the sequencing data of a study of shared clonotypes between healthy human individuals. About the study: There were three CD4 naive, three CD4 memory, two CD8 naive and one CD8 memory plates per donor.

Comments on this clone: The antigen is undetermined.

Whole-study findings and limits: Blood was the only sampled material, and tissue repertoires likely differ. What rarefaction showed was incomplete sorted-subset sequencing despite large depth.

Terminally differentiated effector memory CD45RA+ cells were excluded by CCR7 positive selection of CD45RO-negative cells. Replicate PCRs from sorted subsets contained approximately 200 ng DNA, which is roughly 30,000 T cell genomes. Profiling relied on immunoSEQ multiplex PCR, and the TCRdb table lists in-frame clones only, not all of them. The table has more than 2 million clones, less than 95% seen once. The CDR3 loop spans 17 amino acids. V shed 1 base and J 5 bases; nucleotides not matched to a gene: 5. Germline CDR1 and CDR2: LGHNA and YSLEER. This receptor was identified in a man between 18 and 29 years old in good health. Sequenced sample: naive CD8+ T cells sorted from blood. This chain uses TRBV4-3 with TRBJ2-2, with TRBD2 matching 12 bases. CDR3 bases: TGCGCCAGCAGCCAAGGGACTAGCGGGATGGCGACCGGGGAGCTGTTTTTT. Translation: CASSQGTSGMATGELFF.